A single sample gave rise to the 28 T cell receptor beta chains below, sequenced in a study of blood T cell repertoires in COVID-19. The repertoire was sequenced with immunoSEQ multiplex PCR; TCRdb's copy has only in-frame clones and lacks some. The sample contains under 250,000 clones, 92% of which appear only once. Sequencing was carried out using peripheral blood. The receptors shown here come from a man between 60 and 75 years old with COVID-19, enrolled during active disease.

This chain joins TRBV14 and TRBJ2-7; 7 bases are shared with TRBD2. Germline CDR1 reads SGHDN; CDR2 reads FVKESK. The CDR3 runs 15 residues. V dropped 1 base and J dropped 3; count of bases not matched to a gene: 6. CDR3 sequence reads: CASSQASSGSYEQYF. CDR3 DNA sequence: TGTGCCAGCAGCCAAGCCTCTAGCGGAAGCTACGAGCAGTACTTC.

The V gene is TRBV24-1, the J gene TRBJ2-7; tentatively, D is TRBD1 (6 bases). Deletions cut 0 bases from V and 4 bases from J, with 12 bases between. The CDR3 is 15 residues long. The germline V gene has CDR1 KGHDR and CDR2 SFDVKD. The CDR3 DNA is TGTGCCACCAGTGATTTGGAGGGGGATAGGTACGAGCAGTACTTC. The encoded protein is CATSDLEGDRYEQYF.

The rearrangement links TRBV7-9 to TRBJ1-2, with 8 bases fitting TRBD1. This CDR3 has 19 residues. Germline V lookup: CDR1 SEHNR, CDR2 FQNEAQ (reference sequence). V lost 1 base to trimming and J lost 7 bases; unmatched junction nucleotides: 20. The CDR3 nucleotides read TGTGCCAGCAGCTTAGGAGGTAGCGTGGCAGGGGGCGCAGGTGGTGGCTACACCTTC. As protein: CASSLGGSVAGGAGGGYTF.

V is TRBV5-4 and J is TRBJ2-1, with 8 bases matching TRBD1. CDR1 and CDR2 (germline): SGHNT, YYREEE (reference sequence). The CDR3 spans 15 residues. V lost 4 bases and J lost 2; bases outside the gene matches: 5. The chain's CDR3 is CASSPGQVTYNEQFF. As DNA, the CDR3 is TGTGCCAGCAGCCCGGGACAGGTAACCTACAATGAGCAGTTCTTC.

Worth noting for this clone: The germline gene is not matched at one end of the junction; a read error may be the cause. CDR3 nucleotides: TGTGCCGGCAGTGCCGGGGGGGGGATAAGCAATCAGCCCCAGCATTTT. This codes for CAGSAGGGISNQPQHF. The chain links TRBV2 to TRBJ1-5, with D maybe TRBD1 (5 bases). Germline CDR1 and CDR2: SNHLY and FYNNEI. The CDR3 is 16 residues long.

V and J are TRBV24-1 and TRBJ2-1, with TRBD2 identical over 8 bases. Germline V lookup: CDR1 KGHDR, CDR2 SFDVKD. The CDR3 runs 15 residues. V lost 2 bases and J lost 7; bases outside the gene matches: 6. In DNA form, the CDR3 reads TGTGCCACCAGTGATTCCGGGGGGGGTGGAAATGAGCAGTTCTTC. Protein sequence: CATSDSGGGGNEQFF.

In its sample, this clone was seen once. The rearrangement joins TRBV3-1 (or the pseudogene TRBV3-2) to TRBJ1-3; the D gene is possibly TRBD1 (6 bases). The CDR3 covers 14 residues. V lost 1 base to trimming and J lost 5 bases, with 9 bases between them. In germline, CDR1 is LGHDT, CDR2 YNNKEL (reference sequence). CDR3 sequence reads: CASSQVTGRNTIYF. Written as DNA, the CDR3 is TGTGCCAGCAGCCAAGTTACAGGGAGAAACACCATATATTTT.

The chain's CDR3 is CASSQRQSYEQYF. The CDR3 DNA reads as TGCGCCAGCAGTCAAAGACAGTCCTACGAGCAGTACTTC. The chain combines TRBV23-1 with TRBJ2-7; TRBD1 is a possible D gene (5 bases). TRBV23-1 is assigned to the ORF class and has an uncertain function. The CDR3 spans 13 residues. Deletions cut 2 bases from V and 1 base from J, with 6 bases between.

The genes are TRBV2 and TRBJ1-2; D is possibly TRBD1 (5 bases). This CDR3 contains 12 residues. Deletions cut 1 base from V and 7 bases from J, with 7 bases between. The germline V gene encodes CDR1 SNHLY and CDR2 FYNNEI. CDR3 sequence: CASSEGGPGYTF. The CDR3 coding sequence is TGTGCCAGCAGTGAAGGGGGCCCTGGCTACACCTTC.

The count of this clone is one. Other DNA sequences from this sample encode an identical CDR3 as well. V gene TRBV9 combines with J gene TRBJ2-3; TRBD2 matches at 7 bases. CDR3 length: 16 amino acids. Germline CDR1 reads SGDLS; CDR2 reads YYNGEE. The V gene end was trimmed by 3 bases and the J gene end by 0 bases; junction bases not matched to a gene: 7. CDR3 region: CASSALAGSSTDTQYF. The CDR3 coding sequence is TGTGCCAGCAGCGCTTTAGCGGGCTCAAGCACAGATACGCAGTATTTT. The variable domain in full, with the rest retrieved from reference TRBV9 and TRBJ2-3, is DSGVTQTPKHLITATGQRVTLRCSPRSGDLSVYWYQQSLDQGLQFLIQYYNGEERAKGNILERFSAQQFPDLHSELNLSSLELGDSALYFCASSALAGSSTDTQYFGPGTRLTVL.

The gene calls are TRBV2 and TRBJ2-4; 12 bases agree with TRBD2. Looked up from germline, CDR1 is SNHLY and CDR2 is FYNNEI. The CDR3 spans 16 residues. The ends lost 3 bases at V and 6 bases at J; junction bases unmatched: 6. CDR3 loop: CASSDPASGRGNIQYF. For the CDR3, the DNA is TGTGCCAGCAGTGACCCAGCTAGCGGGAGGGGAAACATTCAGTACTTC.

The chain carries TRBV2 and TRBJ1-6; D possibly corresponds to TRBD1 (6 bases). CDR3 length: 14 residues. Germline V lookup: CDR1 SNHLY, CDR2 FYNNEI. Trimming removed 8 bases from V and 6 bases from J, with 14 bases in between. In nucleotides, the CDR3 is TGTGCCAGCTGGGGGGGCAGGGCTAATTCACCCCTCCACTTT. This encodes CASWGGRANSPLHF.

The gene calls are TRBV24-1 and TRBJ2-5; D is ambiguous. The length of the CDR3 is 16 residues. The ends were cut back, 2 bases at V and 2 bases at J, with 14 bases in the middle. CDR1 and CDR2 from the germline V gene are KGHDR and SFDVKD. The CDR3 region is CATSDSDLLGQETQYF. The CDR3 coding sequence is TGTGCCACCAGTGATTCGGATCTGCTCGGGCAAGAGACCCAGTACTTC.

This chain uses TRBV4-3 with TRBJ2-7, with D perhaps TRBD1 (6 bases). Trimming took 1 base from V and 6 from J, leaving 16 bases between them. The CDR3 runs 15 residues. Looked up from germline, CDR1 is LGHNA and CDR2 is YSLEER. The CDR3 protein is CASSQVGAGAPEQYF. The CDR3 region has the DNA TGCGCCAGCAGCCAAGTGGGGGCAGGGGCACCCGAGCAGTACTTC.

The chain employs TRBV11-3 and TRBJ2-3, with a weak D call TRBD1 (7 bases). V lost 4 bases to trimming and J lost 7 bases, with 21 bases between them. Per germline, CDR1 SGHNT and CDR2 YENEEA. The CDR3 sequence is 16 residues long. CDR3 residues: CASSSLGDREDNTQYF. DNA for the CDR3: TGTGCCAGCAGCTCGCTAGGAGACAGGGAGGACAATACGCAGTATTTT.

In DNA form, the CDR3 reads TGTGCCAGCAGAAGGGGAGGGGATCTTGCTGAGCAGTTCTTC. It specifies CASRRGGDLAEQFF. This rearrangement joins TRBV2 to TRBJ2-1; TRBD2 aligns across 7 bases. Looked up from germline, CDR1 is SNHLY and CDR2 is FYNNEI. With 6 bases clipped from V and 9 bases from J, the junction kept 11 bases outside the gene matches. The length of the CDR3 is 14 residues.

This chain connects TRBV5-1 to TRBJ2-4, with D possibly matching TRBD1 (5 bases). Germline V gives CDR1 SGHRS, CDR2 YFSETQ. The CDR3 is 12 residues long. Between the trimmed V and J ends, which lost 2 bases and 9 bases, there was a span of 9 bases. The CDR3 here is CASSLGEGIQYF. The CDR3 region has the DNA TGCGCCAGCAGCTTAGGGGAAGGCATTCAGTACTTC.

The chain carries TRBV7-3 and TRBJ2-1; tentatively, D is TRBD2 (7 bases). There are 17 residues in the CDR3. V was cut by 5 bases and J by 2 bases, with 19 bases left in between. The V gene's germline CDR1 is SGHTA and CDR2 FQGTGA. CDR3 coding DNA: TGTGCCAGCAGCCCAAGGTCCCTAGGGGGGGCCTACAATGAGCAGTTCTTC. It translates to CASSPRSLGGAYNEQFF.

CDR3 in DNA: TGTGCCAGCACCCTAGACAGTGGCAGGGGGCTCTACGAGCAGTACTTC. Translating gives CASTLDSGRGLYEQYF. The rearrangement joins TRBV28 to TRBJ2-7; 8 bases are shared with TRBD1. V lost 7 bases to trimming and J lost 3 bases; unmatched junction nucleotides: 14. This CDR3 has 16 amino acids. The germline gives CDR1 MDHEN, CDR2 SYDVKM. Using reference TRBV28 and TRBJ2-7 for the parts outside the CDR3, the full variable domain is DVKVTQSSRYLVKRTGEKVFLECVQDMDHENMFWYRQDPGLGLRLIYFSYDVKMKEKGDIPEGYSVSREKKERFSLILESASTNQTSMYLCASTLDSGRGLYEQYFGPGTRLTVT.

The chain joins TRBV18 to TRBJ1-2; 7 nucleotides match TRBD1. The V segment lost 3 bases and the J segment 4 bases; nucleotides outside the gene matches: 5. This CDR3 comprises 14 residues. CDR1 is KGHSH, CDR2 LQKENI, per germline. The CDR3 DNA sequence: TGTGCCAGCTCACCTCCTCCAGGGGGCTATGGCTACACCTTC. The encoded protein is CASSPPPGGYGYTF.

The sample holds one count of this clone. J is TRBJ2-4 and V is TRBV2, with 10 bases fitting TRBD2. The junction had 3 bases not matched to a gene; V was cut back by 6 bases and J by 1 base. Looked up from germline, CDR1 is SNHLY and CDR2 is FYNNEI. The CDR3 loop spans 15 amino acids. CDR3 DNA: TGTGCCAGCAGGCGTAGCGGGGGGGCCAAAAACATTCAGTACTTC. The encoded protein is CASRRSGGAKNIQYF.

The rearrangement joins TRBV10-3 to TRBJ2-7; 7 bases match TRBD1. There are 15 residues in the CDR3. CDR1 ENHRY and CDR2 SYGVKD come from the germline V gene. V shed 2 bases and J 4 bases; nucleotides not matched to a gene: 8. The CDR3 DNA reads TGTGCCATCAGTGAGGCCCGACAGGGAAGGTACGAGCAGTACTTC. This sequence encodes CAISEARQGRYEQYF.

V gene TRBV27 combines with J gene TRBJ1-1; tentative D call: TRBD1 (6 bases). V lost 1 base and J lost 4, with 13 bases in between. Germline CDR1 MNHEY, CDR2 SMNVEV (reference sequence). The CDR3 has 15 amino acids. CDR3 coding DNA: TGTGCCAGCAGTTTATGGGCAGGGGTAGTCACTGAAGCTTTCTTT. Translation: CASSLWAGVVTEAFF.

This clone has only one observation. The rearrangement uses TRBV19 and TRBJ2-4; D may be TRBD1 (5 bases). Germline V CDR1 and CDR2: LNHDA, SQIVND (reference sequence). The CDR3 totals 17 residues. The V end was cut by 3 bases, the J end by 0 bases, with 15 bases between. The CDR3: CASSIVAGPVAKNIQYF. CDR3 DNA sequence: TGTGCCAGTAGTATTGTAGCAGGGCCGGTAGCCAAAAACATTCAGTACTTC.

V gene TRBV7-9 combines with J gene TRBJ2-7; a possible D gene is TRBD1 (6 bases). The CDR3 sequence is 14 residues long. CDR1 is SEHNR, CDR2 FQNEAQ, per germline (reference sequence). The V end lost 3 bases, the J end lost 0 bases, and 9 bases lay between the germline ends. CDR3 nucleotide sequence: TGTGCCAGCAGCTTCCGGGACAACTCCTACGAGCAGTACTTC. This codes for CASSFRDNSYEQYF. The whole variable domain, filled in from reference TRBV7-9 and TRBJ2-7, reads DTGVSQNPRHKITKRGQNVTFRCDPISEHNRLYWYRQTLGQGPEFLTYFQNEAQLEKSRLLSDRFSAERPKGSFSTLEIQRTEQGDSAMYLCASSFRDNSYEQYFGPGTRLTVT.

The chain recombines TRBV12-5 with TRBJ2-2; perhaps TRBD1 as D (6 bases). CDR1 and CDR2 from the germline V gene are LGHNT and FRNRAP. The CDR3 covers 13 residues. The V end was cut by 6 bases, the J end by 7 bases, with 12 bases between. The CDR3 spells CASGQGISGELFF. The DNA of the CDR3 is TGTGCTAGTGGACAGGGTATCAGCGGGGAGCTGTTTTTT.

This clone has a single count. This chain joins TRBV6-5 and TRBJ1-1; D is possibly TRBD1 (6 bases). V was clipped by 5 bases and J by 11 bases, with 12 bases between them. The CDR3 sequence is 11 residues long. Germline V CDR1 and CDR2: MNHEY, SVGAGI. The CDR3 spells CASSQGNGAFF. The CDR3 DNA sequence: TGTGCCAGCAGTCAGGGGAACGGGGCTTTCTTT.

The chain recombines TRBV6-5 with TRBJ2-7; D gene unclear. Germline CDR1 is MNHEY and CDR2 is SVGAGI. The CDR3 is made up of 13 amino acids. V lost 8 bases to trimming and J lost 2 bases, with 13 bases between them. This chain's CDR3 is CASLGEVAYEQYF. The CDR3 nucleotides read TGTGCCAGCCTGGGTGAGGTAGCCTACGAGCAGTACTTC.